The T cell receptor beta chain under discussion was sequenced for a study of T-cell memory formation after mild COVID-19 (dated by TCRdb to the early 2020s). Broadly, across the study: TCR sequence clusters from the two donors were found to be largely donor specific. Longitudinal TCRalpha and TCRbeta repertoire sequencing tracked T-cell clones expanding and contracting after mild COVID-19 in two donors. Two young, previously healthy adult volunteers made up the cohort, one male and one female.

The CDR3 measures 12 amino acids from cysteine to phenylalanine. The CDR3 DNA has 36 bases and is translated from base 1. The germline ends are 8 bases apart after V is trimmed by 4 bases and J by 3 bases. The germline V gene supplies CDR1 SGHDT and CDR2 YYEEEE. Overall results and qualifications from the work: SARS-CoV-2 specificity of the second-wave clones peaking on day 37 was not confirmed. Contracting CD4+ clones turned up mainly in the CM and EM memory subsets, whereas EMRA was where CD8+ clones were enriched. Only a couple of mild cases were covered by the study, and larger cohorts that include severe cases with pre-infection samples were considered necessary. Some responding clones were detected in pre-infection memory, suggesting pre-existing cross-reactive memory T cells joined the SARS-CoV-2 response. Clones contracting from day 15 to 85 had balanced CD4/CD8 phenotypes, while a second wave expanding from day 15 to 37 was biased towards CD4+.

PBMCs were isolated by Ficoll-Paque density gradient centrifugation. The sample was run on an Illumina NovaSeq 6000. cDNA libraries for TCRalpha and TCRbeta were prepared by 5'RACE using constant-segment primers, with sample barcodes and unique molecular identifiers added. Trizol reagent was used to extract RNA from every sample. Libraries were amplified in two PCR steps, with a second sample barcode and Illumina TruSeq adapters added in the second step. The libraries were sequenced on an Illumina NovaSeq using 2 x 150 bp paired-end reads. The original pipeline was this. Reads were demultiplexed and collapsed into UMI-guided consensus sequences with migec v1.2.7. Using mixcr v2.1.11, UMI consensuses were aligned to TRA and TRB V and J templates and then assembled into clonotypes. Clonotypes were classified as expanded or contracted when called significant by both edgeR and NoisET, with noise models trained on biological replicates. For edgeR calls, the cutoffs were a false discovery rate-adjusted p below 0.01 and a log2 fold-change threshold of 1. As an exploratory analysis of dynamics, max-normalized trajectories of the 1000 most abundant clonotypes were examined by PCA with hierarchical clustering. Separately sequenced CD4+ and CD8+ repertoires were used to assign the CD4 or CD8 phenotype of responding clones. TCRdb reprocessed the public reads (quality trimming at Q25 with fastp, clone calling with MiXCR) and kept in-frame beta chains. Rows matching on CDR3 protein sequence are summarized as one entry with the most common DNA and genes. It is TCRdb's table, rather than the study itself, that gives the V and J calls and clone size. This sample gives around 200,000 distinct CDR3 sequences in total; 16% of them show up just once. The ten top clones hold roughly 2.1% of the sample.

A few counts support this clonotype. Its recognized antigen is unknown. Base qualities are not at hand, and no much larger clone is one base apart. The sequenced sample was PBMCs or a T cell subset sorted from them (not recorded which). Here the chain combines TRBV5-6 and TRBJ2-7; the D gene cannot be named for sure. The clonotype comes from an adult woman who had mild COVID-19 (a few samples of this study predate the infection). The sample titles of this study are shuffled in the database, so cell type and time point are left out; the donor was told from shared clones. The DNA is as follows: TGTGCCAGCAGCATCGGCATCTACGAGCAGTACTTC. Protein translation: CASSIGIYEQYF.